Listed below are T cell receptor beta chains from one sample, sequenced in a study of cytomegalovirus exposure and HLA in healthy donors. The repertoire was sequenced with immunoSEQ multiplex PCR; TCRdb's copy has only in-frame clones and lacks some. Of about 110,000 clones listed, 74% are singletons. Material for sequencing was PBMCs. Receptors originate from a man aged 45 to 65 in good health and CMV-seropositive. Both conserved end residues are trimmed from each CDR3.

v_call	cdr3_length	j_call	cdr3_aa
TRBV6-6	13	TRBJ1-5	ASSGRQGAGQPQH
TRBV11-2	13	TRBJ2-1	ASSALRDYYNEQF
TRBV5-4	12	TRBJ2-7	ASSLSDKRYEQY
TRBV19	9	TRBJ2-1	ASREDNEQF
TRBV10-2	12	TRBJ2-3	ATSLSRLTDTQY
TRBV9	13	TRBJ2-3	ASSPPRGRTDTQY
TRBV6-5	14	TRBJ2-2	ASSLLAGGRTGELF
TRBV6-1	12	TRBJ1-2	ASSIDRGQGGYT
TRBV27	11	TRBJ1-1	ASWTGARAEAF
TRBV9	13	TRBJ2-3	ASSVDQSSTDTQY
TRBV9	15	TRBJ2-3	ASSVASGGPRTDTQY
TRBV28	13	TRBJ2-7	ASIAVGLGIYEQY
TRBV7-3	11	TRBJ2-1	ASSQEAFNEQF
TRBV30	11	TRBJ1-1	AWSWRTGEEAF
TRBV7-3	14	TRBJ2-3	ASSPPGLAGADTQY
TRBV6-5	13	TRBJ1-4	ASSSTESTNEKLF